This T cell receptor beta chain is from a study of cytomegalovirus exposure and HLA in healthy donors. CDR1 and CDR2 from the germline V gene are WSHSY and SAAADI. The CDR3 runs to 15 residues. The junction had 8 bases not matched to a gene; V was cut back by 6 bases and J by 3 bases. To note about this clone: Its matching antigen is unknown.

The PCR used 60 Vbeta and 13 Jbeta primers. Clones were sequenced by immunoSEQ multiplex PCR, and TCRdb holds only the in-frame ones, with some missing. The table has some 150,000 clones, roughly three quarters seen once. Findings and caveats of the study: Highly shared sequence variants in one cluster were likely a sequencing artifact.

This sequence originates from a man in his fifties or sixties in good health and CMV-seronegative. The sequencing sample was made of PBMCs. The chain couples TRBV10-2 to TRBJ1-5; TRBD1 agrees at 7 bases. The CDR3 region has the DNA TGCGCCAGCAGAGTGTCAGGGGGGAACAATCAGCCCCAGCATTTT. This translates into CASRVSGGNNQPQHF.